The present T cell receptor (beta chain) was sequenced within a study of technical replicates of blood from a handful of donors. Sequencing was performed with immunoSEQ multiplex PCR; in TCRdb, only in-frame clones are kept and a portion is missing. Here the sample spans some 60,000 clones, 80% to 90% being singletons. CDR3 size: 11 residues. Germline V gives CDR1 MDHEN, CDR2 SYDVKM. V was trimmed by 7 bases and J by 4 bases, leaving 7 bases between them. The V gene is TRBV28, the J gene TRBJ1-1; the D gene is possibly TRBD1 (5 bases). The material sequenced was PBMCs. This TCR came from a human donor in good health. Some clones in this sample may be carry-over from other donors' samples. The CDR3: CASTDSTEAFF. The DNA of the CDR3 is TGTGCCAGCACTGACAGCACTGAAGCTTTCTTT.